This TCR beta chain was profiled in a study of Graves' ophthalmopathy and Graves' hyperthyroidism. Comments on this clonotype: The antigen remains unidentified.

Germline CDR1 SQVTM, CDR2 ANQGSEA. The CDR3 consists of 14 residues. V was clipped by 4 bases and J by 4 bases; unmatched bases: 6. Each hyperthyroidism patient was newly diagnosed, with under 2 months' duration, and aged 18 to 65. No donor had other autoimmune disease, uncontrolled infection, pregnancy or lactation. Points from the study as a whole: Ophthalmopathy progression predictions by the model showed roughly 77% specificity and 70.59% sensitivity. The blood repertoire also included most expanded thyroid clonotypes above 0.001 frequency.

RNA served as the template for amplifying TCR beta CDR3 regions. In the first round, RT-PCR was carried out with HTBI primers, and a multiplex PCR formed the second round. In TCRdb, the multiplex PCR reads were re-called with MiXCR into one record per CDR3 protein. The sample has hundreds of thousands of distinct CDR3 sequences; 22% are singletons. V gene TRBV29-1 combines with J gene TRBJ1-5, with TRBD1 matching over 8 bases. The sequenced sample was peripheral blood. This clonotype originated in a woman younger than 35 with stable Graves' hyperthyroidism. Some clones in this sample may be carry-over from other donors' samples. CDR3 sequence: CSVVGTGLNQPQHF. In nucleotides, the CDR3 is TGCAGCGTTGTTGGGACAGGTCTTAATCAGCCCCAGCATTTT.